This T cell receptor beta chain stems from a study of cytomegalovirus exposure and HLA in healthy donors. Sequencing was performed with immunoSEQ multiplex PCR; in TCRdb, only in-frame clones are kept and a portion is missing. Of under 85,000 clones detected, approximately 95% appear once; the ten largest clones hold roughly 2.1%. The germline V gene has CDR1 SNHLY and CDR2 FYNNEI. This CDR3 is 15 amino acids long. Germline trimming cut 5 bases from V and 8 bases from J; bases unmatched to any gene: 10. This chain connects TRBV2 to TRBJ1-1; 11 bases fit TRBD1. The TCR was taken from a woman under 30 in good health and CMV-seronegative. The sample was PBMCs. Here the CDR3 DNA reads TGTGCCAGCAGTCGAGGGACAGGGGGGGTCTGGGAAGCTTTCTTT. Its translation: CASSRGTGGVWEAFF. The full variable domain, rest sourced from reference TRBV2 and TRBJ1-1, is EPEVTQTPSHQVTQMGQEVILRCVPISNHLYFYWYRQILGQKVEFLVSFYNNEISEKSEIFDDQFSVERPDGSNFTLKIRSTKLEDSAMYFCASSRGTGGVWEAFFGQGTRLTVV.